This TCR beta chain was identified in a study of technical replicates of blood from a few donors. Assay used: immunoSEQ multiplex PCR; TCRdb lists only in-frame clones, some missing. The data hold about 75,000 clones, with roughly 90% observed a single time. The CDR3 has 16 amino acids. V gave up 3 bases and J gave up 5 bases; unmatched junction bases: 10. Per the germline V gene, CDR1 is SGHRS and CDR2 is YFSETQ. V gene TRBV5-1 combines with J gene TRBJ2-5, with 10 bases fitting TRBD1. The source material was T cells isolated from PBMCs. The receptor's source is a human donor in good health. The DNA for the CDR3 is TGCGCCAGCAGCTCGAAAGGACAGGGGGGTACGGAGACCCAGTACTTC. Translating gives CASSSKGQGGTETQYF.